This is a list of T cell receptor beta chains from one sample in a study of Ad26.COV2.S vaccination and SARS-CoV-2 variants. Generated by immunoSEQ multiplex PCR, the TCRdb table keeps only in-frame clones and is missing some. The data show hundreds of thousands of clones, roughly 90% seen once. Sequences were derived from peripheral blood, sampled in a trial of Ad26.COV2.S vaccine versus placebo. These TCRs come from a person aged 18-60 years who received the Ad26.COV2.S COVID-19 vaccine or a placebo. CDR3s include the opening cysteine and the closing phenylalanine or tryptophan. D genes are given only for firm matches. Clone size appears in some rows only: once, few, many, or a class for an expanded clone.

J gene: TRBJ1-2; D gene: .; clone size: .; V gene: TRBV12-3/TRBV12-4; CDR3 protein: CASSLVTYYGYTF; CDR3 DNA: TGTGCCAGCAGTTTGGTGACATATTATGGCTACACCTTC
J gene: TRBJ2-1; D gene: TRBD2; clone size: .; V gene: TRBV2; CDR3 protein: CASRDTGTSDNEQFF; CDR3 DNA: TGTGCCAGCCGGGACACCGGGACTAGCGACAATGAGCAGTTCTTC
J gene: TRBJ1-5; D gene: .; clone size: .; V gene: TRBV19; CDR3 protein: CASSIFRYNQPQHF; CDR3 DNA: TGTGCCAGTAGTATTTTCCGTTACAATCAGCCCCAGCATTTT
J gene: TRBJ2-1; D gene: .; clone size: .; V gene: TRBV6-6; CDR3 protein: CASSYSNLSNNEQFF; CDR3 DNA: TGTGCCAGCAGTTACTCGAACCTGTCGAACAATGAGCAGTTCTTC
J gene: TRBJ2-5; D gene: TRBD1; clone size: .; V gene: TRBV5-6; CDR3 protein: CASSPDRGLQETQYF; CDR3 DNA: TGTGCCAGCAGCCCGGACAGGGGGCTTCAAGAGACCCAGTACTTC
J gene: TRBJ1-2; D gene: .; clone size: .; V gene: TRBV3-1/TRBV3-2; CDR3 protein: CARAGGYTF; CDR3 DNA: TGTGCCAGAGCGGGGGGCTACACCTTC
J gene: TRBJ2-3; D gene: .; clone size: .; V gene: TRBV6-2/TRBV6-3; CDR3 protein: CASSSLDRTDTQYF; CDR3 DNA: TGTGCCAGCAGTTCCCTCGACAGAACAGATACGCAGTATTTT
J gene: TRBJ2-7; D gene: .; clone size: .; V gene: TRBV18; CDR3 protein: CASSPNAQGGVDEQYF; CDR3 DNA: TGTGCCAGCTCACCAAACGCGCAGGGTGGGGTTGACGAGCAGTACTTC
J gene: TRBJ2-1; D gene: TRBD2; clone size: .; V gene: TRBV5-1; CDR3 protein: CASSPRLAGGRSYNEQFF; CDR3 DNA: TGCGCCAGCAGCCCAAGACTAGCGGGAGGCCGGTCCTACAATGAGCAGTTCTTC
J gene: TRBJ2-1; D gene: .; clone size: .; V gene: TRBV5-1; CDR3 protein: CASSEFGGTNEQFF; CDR3 DNA: TGCGCCAGCAGCGAATTCGGGGGCACTAATGAGCAGTTCTTC
J gene: TRBJ1-1; D gene: .; clone size: few; V gene: TRBV5-6; CDR3 protein: CASRPLGVDTEAFF; CDR3 DNA: TGTGCCAGCAGACCTCTAGGGGTTGACACTGAAGCTTTCTTT
J gene: TRBJ1-5; D gene: .; clone size: .; V gene: TRBV19; CDR3 protein: CASRRGRGSSNQPQHF; CDR3 DNA: TGTGCCAGTAGGAGGGGGAGAGGGAGCAGCAATCAGCCCCAGCATTTT
J gene: TRBJ2-2; D gene: TRBD2; clone size: .; V gene: TRBV7-2; CDR3 protein: CASSYGGSGELFF; CDR3 DNA: TGTGCCAGCAGCTACGGGGGGTCCGGGGAGCTGTTTTTT
J gene: TRBJ2-5; D gene: .; clone size: .; V gene: TRBV27; CDR3 protein: CASSPRGFQETQYF; CDR3 DNA: TGTGCCAGCAGTCCTAGGGGGTTCCAAGAGACCCAGTACTTC
J gene: TRBJ1-1; D gene: .; clone size: .; V gene: TRBV27; CDR3 protein: CASSTGDTSYGYTEAFF; CDR3 DNA: TGTGCCAGCAGTACCGGGGACACCTCGTACGGATACACTGAAGCTTTCTTT
J gene: TRBJ2-2; D gene: TRBD2; clone size: .; V gene: TRBV2; CDR3 protein: CASSESGRVTGELFF; CDR3 DNA: TGTGCCAGCAGTGAAAGCGGGAGGGTTACCGGGGAGCTGTTTTTT
J gene: TRBJ1-1; D gene: .; clone size: .; V gene: TRBV7-3; CDR3 protein: CASSRTENTEAFF; CDR3 DNA: TGTGCCAGCAGTCGGACGGAGAACACTGAAGCTTTCTTT
J gene: TRBJ2-3; D gene: .; clone size: .; V gene: TRBV5-4; CDR3 protein: CASSPLPVGTDTQYF; CDR3 DNA: TGTGCCAGCAGCCCCCTCCCGGTGGGCACAGATACGCAGTATTTT
J gene: TRBJ2-1; D gene: TRBD1; clone size: .; V gene: TRBV24-1; CDR3 protein: CATSDRTGGYNEQFF; CDR3 DNA: TGTGCCACCAGTGACCGGACAGGGGGCTACAATGAGCAGTTCTTC
J gene: TRBJ2-5; D gene: .; clone size: .; V gene: TRBV20-1; CDR3 protein: CSGRVGETQYF; CDR3 DNA: TGCAGTGGGCGGGTAGGAGAGACCCAGTACTTC
J gene: TRBJ2-3; D gene: .; clone size: .; V gene: TRBV24-1; CDR3 protein: CATGLAYTDTQYF; CDR3 DNA: TGTGCCACCGGTTTGGCGTACACAGATACGCAGTATTTT
J gene: TRBJ1-5; D gene: TRBD1; clone size: few; V gene: TRBV2; CDR3 protein: CASGKDRVISGVTPQHF; CDR3 DNA: TGTGCCAGCGGTAAGGACAGGGTCATCAGCGGAGTCACACCCCAGCATTTT
J gene: TRBJ2-3; D gene: TRBD2; clone size: .; V gene: TRBV7-9; CDR3 protein: CASSARGGQDTQYF; CDR3 DNA: TGTGCCAGCAGCGCCCGGGGGGGCCAAGATACGCAGTATTTT
J gene: TRBJ1-2; D gene: .; clone size: .; V gene: TRBV21-1; CDR3 protein: CASSITRNRDRRGYTF; CDR3 DNA: TGTGCCAGCAGCATTACCCGCAACCGGGACCGTCGGGGCTACACCTTC
J gene: TRBJ1-5; D gene: TRBD1; clone size: .; V gene: TRBV6-1; CDR3 protein: CASSGGTGGRNQPQHF; CDR3 DNA: TGTGCCAGCAGTGGGGGGACAGGGGGCAGAAATCAGCCCCAGCATTTT
J gene: TRBJ2-7; D gene: TRBD2; clone size: .; V gene: TRBV3-1/TRBV3-2; CDR3 protein: CASSKSGRIENEQYF; CDR3 DNA: TGTGCCAGCAGCAAAAGCGGGAGGATAGAGAACGAGCAGTACTTC
J gene: TRBJ2-3; D gene: .; clone size: .; V gene: TRBV19; CDR3 protein: CASSRTFGTSRTDTQYF; CDR3 DNA: TGTGCCAGTAGTCGAACATTTGGGACTTCGAGAACAGATACGCAGTATTTT
J gene: TRBJ2-7; D gene: TRBD1; clone size: once; V gene: TRBV19; CDR3 protein: CATSTGGYEQYF; CDR3 DNA: TGTGCCACCTCGACAGGGGGCTACGAGCAGTACTTC
J gene: TRBJ2-1; D gene: .; clone size: .; V gene: TRBV9; CDR3 protein: CASSERGEPYNEQFF; CDR3 DNA: TGTGCCAGCAGCGAAAGGGGGGAACCCTACAATGAGCAGTTCTTC
J gene: TRBJ2-1; D gene: .; clone size: .; V gene: TRBV3-1/TRBV3-2; CDR3 protein: CASSSAGNYNEQFF; CDR3 DNA: TGTGCCAGCAGCTCCGCCGGGAACTACAATGAGCAGTTCTTC
J gene: TRBJ2-7; D gene: TRBD2; clone size: .; V gene: TRBV13; CDR3 protein: CASSSSTVAGGPYF; CDR3 DNA: TGTGCCAGCAGCTCAAGTACGGTAGCGGGGGGGCCGTACTTC
J gene: TRBJ2-3; D gene: .; clone size: .; V gene: TRBV7-9; CDR3 protein: CASSFKGSTDTQYF; CDR3 DNA: TGTGCCAGCAGCTTTAAAGGGTCCACAGATACGCAGTATTTT
J gene: TRBJ2-3; D gene: .; clone size: .; V gene: TRBV21-1; CDR3 protein: CASSKDFSGVTDTQYF; CDR3 DNA: TGTGCCAGCAGCAAAGATTTTAGCGGGGTCACAGATACGCAGTATTTT
J gene: TRBJ2-7; D gene: TRBD1; clone size: .; V gene: TRBV29-1; CDR3 protein: CSVAGTGQTQYF; CDR3 DNA: TGCAGCGTTGCCGGGACAGGTCAAACGCAGTACTTC
J gene: TRBJ2-1; D gene: .; clone size: .; V gene: TRBV3-1/TRBV3-2; CDR3 protein: CASSQDRVSRLNEQFF; CDR3 DNA: TGTGCCAGCAGCCAAGATAGGGTTAGTCGGCTCAATGAGCAGTTCTTC
J gene: TRBJ2-3; D gene: TRBD2; clone size: few; V gene: TRBV7-9; CDR3 protein: CASSRRTSGPTDTQYF; CDR3 DNA: TGTGCCAGCAGCCGTCGGACTAGCGGGCCCACAGATACGCAGTATTTT
J gene: TRBJ1-5; D gene: .; clone size: once; V gene: TRBV30; CDR3 protein: CAWSGRAGQPQHF; CDR3 DNA: TGTGCCTGGAGTGGCAGGGCAGGGCAGCCCCAGCATTTT
J gene: TRBJ1-1; D gene: .; clone size: once; V gene: TRBV30; CDR3 protein: CAWSPQSGTEAFF; CDR3 DNA: TGTGCCTGGAGTCCACAGAGCGGTACTGAAGCTTTCTTT
J gene: TRBJ1-2; D gene: .; clone size: .; V gene: TRBV6-5; CDR3 protein: CASSYRDVSNYGYTF; CDR3 DNA: TGTGCCAGCAGTTACCGGGACGTTTCGAACTATGGCTACACCTTC